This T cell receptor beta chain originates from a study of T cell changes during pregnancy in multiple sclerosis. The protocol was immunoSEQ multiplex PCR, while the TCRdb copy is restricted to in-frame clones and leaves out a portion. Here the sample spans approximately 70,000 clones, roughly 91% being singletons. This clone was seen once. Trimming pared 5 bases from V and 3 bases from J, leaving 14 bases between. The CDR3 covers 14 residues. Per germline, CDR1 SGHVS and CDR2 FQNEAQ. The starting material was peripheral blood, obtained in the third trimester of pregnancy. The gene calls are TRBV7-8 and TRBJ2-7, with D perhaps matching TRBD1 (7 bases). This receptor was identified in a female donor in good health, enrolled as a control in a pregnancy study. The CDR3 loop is CASSPHRGGYEQYF. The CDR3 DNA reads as TGTGCCAGCAGCCCCCACAGGGGAGGCTACGAGCAGTACTTC.